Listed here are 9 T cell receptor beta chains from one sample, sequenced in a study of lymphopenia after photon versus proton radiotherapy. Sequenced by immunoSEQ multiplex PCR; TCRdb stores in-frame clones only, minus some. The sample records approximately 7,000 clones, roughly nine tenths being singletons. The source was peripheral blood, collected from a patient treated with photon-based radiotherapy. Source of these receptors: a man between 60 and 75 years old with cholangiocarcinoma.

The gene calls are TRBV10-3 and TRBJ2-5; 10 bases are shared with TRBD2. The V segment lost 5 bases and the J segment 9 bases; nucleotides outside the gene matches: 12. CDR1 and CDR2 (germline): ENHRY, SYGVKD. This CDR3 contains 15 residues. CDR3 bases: TGTGCCATCAGTTGGAGCGGGGGGGTCACGGAGGCCCAGTACTTC. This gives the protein CAISWSGGVTEAQYF.

CDR3 nucleotides: TGTGCCATCAGTGAGCGCGATATTTCTGGAAACACCATATATTTT. It translates to CAISERDISGNTIYF. V usage is TRBV10-3 and J usage is TRBJ1-3; D uncertain. The CDR3 is 15 residues long. CDR1 and CDR2 from the germline V gene are ENHRY and SYGVKD. Deletions cut 2 bases from V and 1 base from J, with 9 bases between.

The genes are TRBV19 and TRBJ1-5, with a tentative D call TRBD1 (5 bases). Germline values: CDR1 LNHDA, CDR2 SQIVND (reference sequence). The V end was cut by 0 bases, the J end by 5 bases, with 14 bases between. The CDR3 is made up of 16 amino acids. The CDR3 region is CASSIDSSRVDQPQHF. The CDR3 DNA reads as TGTGCCAGTAGTATAGATTCTAGCAGGGTGGATCAGCCCCAGCATTTT.

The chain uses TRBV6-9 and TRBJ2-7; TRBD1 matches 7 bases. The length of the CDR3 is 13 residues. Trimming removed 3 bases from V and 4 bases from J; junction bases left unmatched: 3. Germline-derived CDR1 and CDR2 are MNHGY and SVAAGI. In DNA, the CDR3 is TGTGCCAGCAGTTACTCGGGACAGTACGAGCAGTACTTC. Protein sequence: CASSYSGQYEQYF.

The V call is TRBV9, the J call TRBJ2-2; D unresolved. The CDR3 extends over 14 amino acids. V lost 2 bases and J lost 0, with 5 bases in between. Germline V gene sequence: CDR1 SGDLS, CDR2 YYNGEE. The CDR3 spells CASSVSSNTGELFF. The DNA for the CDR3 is TGTGCCAGCAGCGTTTCTTCGAACACCGGGGAGCTGTTTTTT.

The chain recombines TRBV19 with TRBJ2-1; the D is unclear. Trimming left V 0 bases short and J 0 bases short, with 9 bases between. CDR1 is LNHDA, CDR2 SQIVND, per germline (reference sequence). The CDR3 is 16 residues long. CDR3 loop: CASSIDTRSSYNEQFF. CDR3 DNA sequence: TGTGCCAGTAGTATAGACACCAGGAGCTCCTACAATGAGCAGTTCTTC.

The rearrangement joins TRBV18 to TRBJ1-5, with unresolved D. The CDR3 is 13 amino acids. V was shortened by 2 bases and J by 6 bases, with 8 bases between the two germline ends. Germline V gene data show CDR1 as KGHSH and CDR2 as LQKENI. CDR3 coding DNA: TGTGCCAGCTCACCAGGGAACGGTCAGCCCCAGCATTTT. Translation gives CASSPGNGQPQHF.

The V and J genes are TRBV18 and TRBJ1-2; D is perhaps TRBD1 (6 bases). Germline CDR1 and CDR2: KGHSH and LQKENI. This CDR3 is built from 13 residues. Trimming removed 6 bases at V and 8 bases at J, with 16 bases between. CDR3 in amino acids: CASSTDRSYGYTF. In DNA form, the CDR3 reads TGTGCCAGCTCGACTGACAGGAGCTACGGCTACACCTTC.

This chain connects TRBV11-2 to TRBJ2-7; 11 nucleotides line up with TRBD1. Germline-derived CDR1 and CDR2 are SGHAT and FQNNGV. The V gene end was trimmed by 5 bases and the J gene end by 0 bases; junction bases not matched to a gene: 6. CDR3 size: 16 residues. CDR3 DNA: TGTGCCAGCAGCCAACGGACAGGGGGCATCTCCTACGAGCAGTACTTC. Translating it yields CASSQRTGGISYEQYF.